This entry lists 21 T cell receptor beta chains sequenced from one sample in a study of shared clonotypes between healthy human individuals. The data were produced by immunoSEQ multiplex PCR, yet TCRdb's version contains in-frame clones alone and is incomplete. This repertoire shows about 820,000 clones, nearly 95% found once; its top ten account for 24%. Naive CD8 cells comprised CD45RO-negative, CCR7-positively selected cells, excluding terminally differentiated effector memory CD45RA+ cells. The sample was naive CD8+ T cells sorted from blood. The receptors shown here come from a man younger than 45 in good health.

This clone has a single count. V gene TRBV5-1 combines with J gene TRBJ2-1; TRBD2 aligns across 8 bases. Germline V CDR1 and CDR2: SGHRS, YFSETQ. The CDR3 spans 14 residues. The V and J ends lost 4 bases and 7 bases, in that order; junction bases with no gene match: 7. CDR3 DNA sequence: TGCGCCAGCAGCCCAGTGGGACTAGTTAATGAGCAGTTCTTC. It yields the protein CASSPVGLVNEQFF.

The chain couples TRBV6-5 to TRBJ2-7; D ambiguous. The germline V gene encodes CDR1 MNHEY and CDR2 SVGAGI. V gave up 6 bases and J gave up 9 bases, with 15 bases separating them. This CDR3 has 12 residues. The CDR3 here is CASSPGLRRQYF. As DNA, the CDR3 is TGTGCCAGCAGCCCCGGGTTGCGGAGGCAGTACTTC.

The chain carries TRBV4-3 and TRBJ2-5; unclear D gene. The CDR3 consists of 15 residues. Looked up from germline, CDR1 is LGHNA and CDR2 is YSLEER. Trimming took off 0 bases at V and 5 bases at J, with 13 bases between the two ends. The CDR3 spells CASSQDISSAETQYF. CDR3 sequence (DNA): TGCGCCAGCAGCCAAGATATTAGTTCGGCGGAGACCCAGTACTTC.

CDR3 amino acids: CASSDGTSTDTQYF. The CDR3 DNA sequence: TGTGCCAGCAGTGACGGAACTAGCACAGATACGCAGTATTTT. The chain carries TRBV6-1 and TRBJ2-3; D is unresolved. CDR3 length equals 14 residues. V lost 3 bases and J 0 bases, leaving 7 bases between the germline ends. Germline CDR1 and CDR2: MNHNS and SASEGT.

The V call is TRBV10-3, the J call TRBJ2-5; tentatively, D is TRBD1 or TRBD2 (5 bases each). The CDR3 sequence is 14 residues long. CDR1 ENHRY and CDR2 SYGVKD come from the germline V gene. Trimming took 3 bases from V and 7 from J, leaving 15 bases between them. For the CDR3, the DNA is TGTGCCATCAGTGACTGGCAGGGCGAGGGGACCCAGTACTTC. Translating it yields CAISDWQGEGTQYF.

The chain couples TRBV28 to TRBJ2-2; 12 bases are shared with TRBD2. Germline CDR1 reads MDHEN; CDR2 reads SYDVKM. The length of the CDR3 is 19 residues. The J segment lost 2 bases and the V segment lost 5 bases, leaving 12 bases of the junction unmatched. The CDR3 spells CASSLPSTSGRPNTGELFF. DNA of the CDR3: TGTGCCAGCAGTCTGCCTTCGACTAGCGGGAGACCAAACACCGGGGAGCTGTTTTTT.

This chain's CDR3 is CASSSLGTGDNEQFF. In DNA form, the CDR3 reads TGTGCCAGCAGCTCGCTTGGGACAGGAGACAATGAGCAGTTCTTC. This sequence joins TRBV11-2 and TRBJ2-1, with 8 positions matching TRBD1. CDR3 length equals 15 residues. The J segment lost 5 bases and the V segment lost 4 bases, leaving 7 bases of the junction unmatched. Germline V gene lookup returns CDR1 SGHAT and CDR2 FQNNGV.

The chain links TRBV29-1 to TRBJ1-2; no definite D call. The CDR3 covers 13 residues. Trimming took 0 bases from V and 4 from J, leaving 9 bases between them. From germline, CDR1 is SQVTM and CDR2 ANQGSEA. In DNA, the CDR3 is TGCAGCGTTGAAGATAGATCGGGCTATGGCTACACCTTC. Encoded protein: CSVEDRSGYGYTF.

The chain couples TRBV7-9 to TRBJ2-4, with a weak D call TRBD2 (5 bases). The CDR3 is 17 amino acids. CDR1 and CDR2 from the germline V gene are SEHNR and FQNEAQ (reference sequence). The V end lost 5 bases, the J end lost 2 bases, and 19 bases lay between the germline ends. The CDR3: CASSRGPLSNPKNIQYF. The CDR3 DNA reads TGTGCCAGCAGCCGCGGGCCCCTGTCTAACCCCAAAAACATTCAGTACTTC.

The chain links TRBV2 to TRBJ2-1; D might be TRBD2 (5 bases). With 5 bases removed from V and 5 bases from J, the gap between germline ends came to 16 bases. The CDR3 runs 15 residues. Looked up from germline, CDR1 is SNHLY and CDR2 is FYNNEI. CDR3 sequence: CASSIQWGEHNEQFF. The CDR3 DNA is TGTGCCAGCAGTATCCAGTGGGGAGAACACAATGAGCAGTTCTTC. Drawing the rest from reference TRBV2 and TRBJ2-1, the complete variable domain is EPEVTQTPSHQVTQMGQEVILRCVPISNHLYFYWYRQILGQKVEFLVSFYNNEISEKSEIFDDQFSVERPDGSNFTLKIRSTKLEDSAMYFCASSIQWGEHNEQFFGPGTRLTVL.

The J gene is TRBJ1-5, the V gene TRBV7-8; perhaps TRBD1 as D (6 bases). Trimming took 8 bases from V and 2 from J, leaving 19 bases between them. The CDR3 sequence is 16 residues long. The germline V gene has CDR1 SGHVS and CDR2 FQNEAQ. CDR3 amino acids: CASALSGGQGNQPQHF. Written as DNA, the CDR3 is TGTGCCAGCGCCCTCAGCGGGGGCCAAGGCAATCAGCCCCAGCATTTT.

As to this clone: Compared with germline, one end of the junction differs, possibly owing to a read error. J is TRBJ2-7 and V is TRBV7-7; D is ambiguous. The germline CDR1 and CDR2 sequences are SSHAT and FNYEAQ (reference sequence). The CDR3 totals 11 residues. CDR3 protein: CASSLKNEQYF. The CDR3 nucleotides read TGTGCTAGCAGCTTAAAAAACGAGCAGTACTTC.

Only one count was recorded for this clone. The V gene is TRBV30, the J gene TRBJ2-7; D gene unclear. Germline loops: CDR1 GTSNPN, CDR2 SVGIG (reference sequence). Trimming pared 4 bases from V and 5 bases from J, leaving 9 bases between. This CDR3 contains 11 residues. This CDR3 is CAWTRSHEQYF. The DNA for the CDR3 is TGTGCCTGGACGAGGAGCCACGAGCAGTACTTC.

V is TRBV7-2 and J is TRBJ2-1; 8 bases match TRBD2. J was trimmed by 3 bases and V by 2 bases; bases with no gene match: 6. The CDR3 is 16 amino acids. CDR1 SGHTA and CDR2 FQGNSA come from the germline V gene. CDR3 sequence: CASSLNRGRNYNEQFF. The DNA for the CDR3 is TGTGCCAGCAGCTTAAACCGCGGGAGGAACTACAATGAGCAGTTCTTC.

The J gene is TRBJ1-5, the V gene TRBV4-1; D call uncertain. The V end was cut by 3 bases, the J end by 0 bases, with 9 bases between. Germline V gene lookup returns CDR1 MGHRA and CDR2 YSYEKL. There are 15 residues in the CDR3. CDR3 in DNA: TGCGCCAGCAGCCACACACTCAATAGCAATCAGCCCCAGCATTTT. Its translation is CASSHTLNSNQPQHF.

The chain joins TRBV29-1 to TRBJ2-1; no definite D call. V was trimmed by 5 bases and J by 7 bases, leaving 9 bases between them. Germline V gene data show CDR1 as SQVTM and CDR2 as ANQGSEA. CDR3 length equals 11 residues. DNA for the CDR3: TGCAGCGTTTCAACGTGGAATGAGCAGTTCTTC. Its translation: CSVSTWNEQFF.

V usage is TRBV9 and J usage is TRBJ1-1; D unclear. The CDR3 extends over 14 amino acids. The germline V gene has CDR1 SGDLS and CDR2 YYNGEE. Trimming pared 0 bases from V and 7 bases from J, leaving 13 bases between. The CDR3: CASSVDGFSNEAFF. CDR3 DNA sequence: TGTGCCAGCAGCGTAGATGGGTTCTCCAATGAAGCTTTCTTT.

The chain recombines TRBV6-6 with TRBJ2-7; D may match TRBD1 or TRBD2 (5 bases each). Deletions cut 5 bases from V and 6 bases from J, with 11 bases between. In germline, CDR1 is MNHNY, CDR2 SVGAGI (reference sequence). The CDR3 extends over 12 amino acids. The CDR3 here is CASSPGTTEQYF. CDR3 sequence (DNA): TGTGCCAGCAGTCCCGGGACGACCGAGCAGTACTTC.

The chain joins TRBV27 to TRBJ1-1; tentatively, D is TRBD1 (5 bases). The CDR3 is 14 residues long. The germline V gene encodes CDR1 MNHEY and CDR2 SMNVEV (reference sequence). The ends were cut back, 3 bases at V and 1 base at J, with 9 bases in the middle. The CDR3: CASSFVGGNTEAFF. The CDR3 nucleotides are TGTGCCAGCAGTTTCGTCGGGGGGAACACTGAAGCTTTCTTT.

This rearrangement joins TRBV9 to TRBJ2-3; D call uncertain. Germline V lookup: CDR1 SGDLS, CDR2 YYNGEE. V lost 0 bases and J lost 2, with 10 bases in between. The CDR3 totals 15 residues. The CDR3 sequence: CASSVDWADTDTQYF. The CDR3 nucleotides are TGTGCCAGCAGCGTAGACTGGGCGGACACAGATACGCAGTATTTT. The full variable domain, in which reference TRBV9 and TRBJ2-3 provide the parts outside the CDR3, is DSGVTQTPKHLITATGQRVTLRCSPRSGDLSVYWYQQSLDQGLQFLIQYYNGEERAKGNILERFSAQQFPDLHSELNLSSLELGDSALYFCASSVDWADTDTQYFGPGTRLTVL.

The V gene is TRBV19, the J gene TRBJ2-7, with 10 bases matching TRBD1. The V gene end was trimmed by 4 bases and the J gene end by 3 bases; junction bases not matched to a gene: 9. The CDR3 has 16 amino acids. Germline CDR1 and CDR2: LNHDA and SQIVND (reference sequence). In DNA, the CDR3 is TGTGCCAGTAGTACCCCCGGGACAGGGGAAAACTACGAGCAGTACTTC. It specifies CASSTPGTGENYEQYF.